This T cell receptor beta chain came from a study of OX40 agonist ivuxolimab in advanced cancers. For context, the study as a whole: Ivuxolimab was a fully human IgG2 agonistic monoclonal antibody targeting the costimulatory receptor OX40 (CD134). Intravenous ivuxolimab was administered to patients every 2 weeks at six dose levels: 0.01, 0.1, 0.3, 1.5, 3 and 10 mg/kg. Of the roughly 52 dose-escalation patients, hepatocellular carcinoma was present in roughly 19, melanoma in approximately 15, renal cell carcinoma in 9 and head and neck cancer in 9. In the dose-escalation cohort, 75% to 90% of patients were male, and the mean age was 60 years with a range of roughly 20 to 85. Patients were allowed to have had prior anti-PD-1, anti-PD-L1 or anti-CTLA-4 therapy, and approximately 37% of the dose-escalation patients had been treated with checkpoint inhibitors. Partial responses occurred in three dose-escalation patients: two with cutaneous melanoma and one with hepatocellular carcinoma. The point of sequencing TCRbeta in the periphery was to test whether ivuxolimab changed TCR sequence diversity and drove clonal T-cell expansion. The paper reports the monotherapy dose-escalation portion (N = 52 patients) of the phase I ivuxolimab trial. Paper-wide results and their limitations: At doses from 0.1 to 3.0 mg/kg, clonal expansion was seen in both CD4+ and CD8+ blood T cells between baseline and week 6. The antigen specificity of the clonally expanded peripheral T cells was not determined. Low levels of normalized T-cell clonal expansion were also shown by some nonresponding patients. On average, CD8+ T cells showed more expanded clones than CD4+ T cells after ivuxolimab. In the 0.1-3.0 mg/kg groups, partial responders were among the patients with the lowest normalized peripheral clonal expansion, particularly in CD8+ T cells.

Patients with a history of autoimmune disease or receiving systemic immunosuppression were excluded from the trial. Peripheral blood for TCR sequencing was drawn from every dose cohort at baseline, at cycle 4 day 1 and at cycle 7 day 1. Samples came from an open-label, multicenter, first-in-human phase I dose-escalation trial of ivuxolimab. Adults with locally advanced or metastatic melanoma, renal cell carcinoma, hepatocellular carcinoma or head and neck squamous cell carcinoma were enrolled in the trial. Before TCR sequencing, CD4+ T cells and CD8+ T cells from peripheral blood were sorted into separate populations. Note on this clone: Its antigen has not been determined. No base quality information exists; no much larger clone differs at one position.

To sequence the TCRbeta CDR3 region, genomic DNA was isolated from the sorted cells. The immunoSEQ Assay was used to sequence the TCRbeta CDR3 regions. TCRdb's version of the immuneACCESS table is confined to in-frame rearrangements and falls short of the full clone set. An unresolved V gene accounts for under half of the shortfall where checked; the remainder is of unknown origin. Counted in this sample were 44,000 or so clones; about 88% of them appeared once. In total, the top ten clones hold around 3.4% of the sample. Reading the germline V gene gives CDR1 SGHVS and CDR2 FNYEAQ. Compared with germline, V lacks 3 bases and J lacks 5 bases; bases without a gene match: 9. Including cysteine and phenylalanine, the CDR3 has 15 amino acids. The CDR3 DNA has 45 bases and is translated from base 1.

The sequence joins TRBV7-6 to TRBJ2-5; the junction holds 7 bases that match TRBD1. The receptor's source is an adult with an advanced solid tumor such as melanoma, head and neck, liver or kidney cancer. The sample here was CD4+ or CD8+ T cells sorted from blood, taken in a trial of the OX40 agonist ivuxolimab. The CDR3 protein sequence reads: CASSFQTGEWETQYF. The DNA reads TGTGCCAGCAGCTTCCAAACAGGGGAGTGGGAGACCCAGTACTTC. The variable domain in full, with residues beyond the CDR3 obtained from the reference TRBV7-6 and TRBJ2-5 genes, is GAGVSQSPRYKVTKRGQDVALRCDPISGHVSLYWYRQALGQGPEFLTYFNYEAQQDKSGLPNDRFSAERPEGSISTLTIQRTEQRDSAMYRCASSFQTGEWETQYFGPGTRLLVL.